The clone carrying this TCR beta chain was detected once. The antigen remains unidentified. Germline CDR1 ENHRY, CDR2 SYGVKD. The V gene lost 6 bases and the J gene lost 2 bases, with 19 bases spanning the gap. CDR3 length: 16 residues. Naive CD8 cells were CD45RO-negative, positively selected for CCR7, excluding terminally differentiated effector memory CD45RA+ cells. Each of the donors was a healthy adult who was HIV-negative and had not had a recent acute infection or vaccination. The sample is drawn from a study of shared clonotypes between healthy human individuals. Study-wide background: CD4 naive cells filled three plates per donor, CD4 memory three, CD8 naive two and CD8 memory one. General study results and limits: The study drew on few donors, limiting represented genetic and exposure-history diversity. Apart from blood, nothing was sampled; tissue repertoires likely differ.

The table came from immunoSEQ multiplex PCR; TCRdb's copy has only in-frame clones and leaves some out. This sample has about 2 million clones, with around 96% found just once. The gene calls are TRBV10-3 and TRBJ2-5; TRBD1 might be the D (5 bases). This clonotype was sampled from a man between 18 and 35 years old in good health. Sequencing was carried out using naive CD8+ T cells sorted from blood. CDR3 region: CAISGNPQDSQETQYF. The CDR3 DNA follows: TGTGCCATCAGCGGCAATCCCCAAGACAGTCAAGAGACCCAGTACTTC.